In its sample, the clone carrying this T cell receptor (beta chain) was seen a few times. Its target is unknown. The data are from a study of early T cells in non-severe SARS-CoV-2 infection. Study-wide background: Whole-blood bulk RNA, unsorted, was sequenced, and chains were unpaired.

General observations from the study: In VDJdb matching, anti-spike CD8 responses were favored while private and CD4 specificities went missing.

Each single cDNA molecule received a unique molecular identifier. Using its own MiXCR run on the 5' RACE reads, TCRdb lists one record per CDR3 protein. The sample consists of about 100,000 distinct CDR3 sequences, over 10% of them appearing once. This CDR3 comprises 16 residues. V shed 2 bases and J 0 bases; nucleotides not matched to a gene: 5. CDR1 is MNHEY, CDR2 SVGEGT, per germline. This TCR was recovered from an adult who was a healthcare worker with PCR-confirmed SARS-CoV-2 infection or an uninfected control (not recorded which). The sequencing input was whole blood. The gene calls are TRBV6-2 or TRBV6-3 and TRBJ1-1; the match to TRBD1 covers 8 bases. Written as DNA, the CDR3 is TGTGCCAGCAGTTACGACAGGGGAAAAATGAACACTGAAGCTTTCTTT. It yields the protein CASSYDRGKMNTEAFF.